This entry lists 5 T cell receptor beta chains sequenced from one sample in a study of T cell clonality in common variable immunodeficiency. General observations from the study: Common variable immunodeficiency TCR beta sequences reportedly had fewer deletions and N-nucleotide insertions.

Clones were read by immunoSEQ multiplex PCR, and TCRdb kept only the in-frame ones, dropping some. Observed in the sample are more than 25,000 clones, none of them singletons. The antigens for these receptors are not known. The specimen sequenced was peripheral blood mononuclear cells. These receptors all come from a human donor with common variable immunodeficiency.

As to this clone: The read gets to within 3 residues of the CDR3 end, and the germline J gene fills in the rest. The chain has TRBV18 and TRBJ1-1; D is uncertain. The CDR3 contains 17 residues. Germline CDR1 is KGHSH and CDR2 is LQKENI. V was cut by 2 bases and J by 1 base, with 17 bases left in between. The CDR3 sequence: CASSPVFVRSANTEAFF. The CDR3 bases that were read are TGTGCCAGCTCACCAGTGTTCGTGCGGTCAGCGAACACTGAA.

With respect to this clone: The read halts 3 residues ahead of the CDR3 end, with the missing end drawn from the germline J gene. The genes are TRBV5-5 and TRBJ2-2; possible D gene TRBD2, 5 bases. V lost 5 bases and J 6 bases, leaving 11 bases between the germline ends. The germline gives CDR1 SGHKS, CDR2 YYEKEE (reference sequence). This CDR3 spans 13 amino acids. The CDR3 DNA, read in part, is TGTGCCAGCAGTTTTCTAGCCTCCGGGGAG. It translates to CASSFLASGE. The CDR3 in its entirety is CASSFLASGELFF.

On this clone: Read sequence stops 3 residues before the CDR3 end, and the germline J gene provides the missing end. This chain connects TRBV29-1 to TRBJ2-7, with a possible D match to TRBD2 (6 bases). The germline gives CDR1 SQVTM, CDR2 ANQGSEA. CDR3 length equals 15 residues. V dropped 4 bases and J dropped 2 bases, with 18 bases sitting between them. CDR3 residues: CSVGTWGRGTYEQYF. The covered CDR3 bases are TGCAGCGTTGGTACATGGGGACGGGGGACCTACGAG.

This clone was recorded many times. The CDR3 goes on 3 residues after the read ends, and that part is filled in from the germline J gene. This chain links TRBV20-1 with TRBJ1-3; D perhaps matches TRBD1 (6 bases). V shed 3 bases and J shed 4 bases, with 16 bases lying between them. Germline-derived CDR1 and CDR2 are DFQATT and SNEGSKA (reference sequence). The CDR3 is made up of 15 amino acids. The CDR3 sequence is CSASLGGARGNTIYF. The part of the CDR3 DNA that was read is TGCAGTGCTAGCCTAGGGGGGGCTCGGGGAAACACC.

The table lists this clone with many counts. The read finishes 3 residues shy of the CDR3 end, and the germline J gene is used to complete it. The chain employs TRBV20-1 and TRBJ2-5, with D tentatively TRBD1 or TRBD2 (6 bases each). Germline lookup yields CDR1 DFQATT and CDR2 SNEGSKA (reference sequence). The CDR3 has 14 residues. V lost 5 bases, J lost 4 bases, and 17 bases lay in between. CDR3 DNA (partial): TGCAGTGCTGCCCGGCTAGGAGGGGGAGAGACC. Its protein product is CSAARLGGGET. The whole CDR3 protein reads CSAARLGGGETQYF.